This T cell receptor (beta chain) was documented in a study of blood T cell repertoires in COVID-19. Across the study: COVID-19 samples, acute and convalescent, were from the United States, Italy and Spain.

Germline V lookup: CDR1 SGHDN, CDR2 FVKESK. The CDR3 sequence is 14 residues long. J gave up 6 bases and V 3 bases, and 4 bases lay outside the gene matches. Original handling: Reference gene primer amplification gave estimated nucleated cell counts. Measured with immunoSEQ multiplex PCR; TCRdb has only the in-frame clones, and not every one. V and J calls and clone size are copied from that table; D and trimming were computed from the DNA. The sample consists of around 62,000 clones, 85% to 90% of them appearing once. The sequenced sample was peripheral blood. The sequence came from a man in his sixties with acute or convalescent COVID-19. The gene calls are TRBV14 and TRBJ1-2, with TRBD1 matching over 10 bases. The CDR3: CASSQIDRGHGYTF. In DNA, the CDR3 is TGTGCCAGCAGCCAGATAGACAGGGGGCATGGCTACACCTTC.